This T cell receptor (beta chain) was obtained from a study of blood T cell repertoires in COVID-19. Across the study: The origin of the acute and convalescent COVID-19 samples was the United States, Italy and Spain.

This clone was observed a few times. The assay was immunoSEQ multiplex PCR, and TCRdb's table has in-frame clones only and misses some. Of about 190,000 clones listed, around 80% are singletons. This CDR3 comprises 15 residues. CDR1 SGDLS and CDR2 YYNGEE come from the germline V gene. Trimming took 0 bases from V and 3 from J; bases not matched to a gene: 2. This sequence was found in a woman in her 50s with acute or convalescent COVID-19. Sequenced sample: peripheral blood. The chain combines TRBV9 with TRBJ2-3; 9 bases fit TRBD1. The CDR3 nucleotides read TGTGCCAGCAGCGTAGGACAGGGGGGAACAGATACGCAGTATTTT. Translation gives CASSVGQGGTDTQYF.